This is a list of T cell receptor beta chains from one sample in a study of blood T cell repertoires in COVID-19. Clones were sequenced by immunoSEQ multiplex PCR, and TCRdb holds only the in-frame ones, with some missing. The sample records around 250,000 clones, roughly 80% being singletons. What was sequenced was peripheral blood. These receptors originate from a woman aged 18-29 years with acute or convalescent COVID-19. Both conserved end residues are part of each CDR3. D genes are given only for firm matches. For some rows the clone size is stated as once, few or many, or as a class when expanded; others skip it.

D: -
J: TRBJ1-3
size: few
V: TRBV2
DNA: TGTGCCACCGACCATGGGGCCTCTGGAAACACCATATATTTT
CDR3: CATDHGASGNTIYF

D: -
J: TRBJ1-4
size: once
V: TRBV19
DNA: TGTGCCAGTAGTGTCTCTGTTAATGAAAAACTGTTTTTT
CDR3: CASSVSVNEKLFF

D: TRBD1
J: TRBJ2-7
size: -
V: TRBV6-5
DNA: TGTGCCAGCAGTCGGGACAGCTACGAGCAGTACTTC
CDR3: CASSRDSYEQYF

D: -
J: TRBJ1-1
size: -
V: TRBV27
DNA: TGTGCCAGCAGAATACAGGGACGGAGCACTGAAGCTTTCTTT
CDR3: CASRIQGRSTEAFF

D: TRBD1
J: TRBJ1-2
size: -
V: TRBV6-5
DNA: TGTGCCAGCAGGGGACAGCCGAATGGCTACACCTTC
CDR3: CASRGQPNGYTF

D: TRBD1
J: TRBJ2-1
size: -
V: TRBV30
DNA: TGTGCCTGGAGTTATGGGACAGACCTTTACAATGAGCAGTTCTTC
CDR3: CAWSYGTDLYNEQFF

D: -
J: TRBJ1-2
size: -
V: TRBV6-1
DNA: TGTGCCAGCAGTGAAGGAGGGTTGCACTATGGCTACACCTTC
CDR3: CASSEGGLHYGYTF

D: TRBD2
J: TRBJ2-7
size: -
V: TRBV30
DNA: TGTGCCTGGAGTCGACTAGCGGGCTTAGGGGCCGAGCAGTACTTC
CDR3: CAWSRLAGLGAEQYF

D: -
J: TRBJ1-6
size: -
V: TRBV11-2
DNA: TGTGCCAGCAGCCCCGGGGGGGGGTCCTATAATTCACCCCTCCACTTT
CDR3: CASSPGGGSYNSPLHF

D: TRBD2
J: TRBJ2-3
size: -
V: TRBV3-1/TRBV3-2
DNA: TGTGCCAGCAGCTGGGGGGGAGGGCGCACAGATACGCAGTATTTT
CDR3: CASSWGGGRTDTQYF